In its sample, the clone carrying this TCR beta chain was seen a few times. The antigen remains unidentified. Alongside a J-beta primer mix, a sample-barcoded 5' primer served in a second PCR lasting 7 to 11 cycles. Carrying 12 random nucleotides, a template-switch adaptor labeled each individual cDNA molecule. One entry per CDR3 protein, called by TCRdb with MiXCR from the 5' RACE reads. This sample has 750,000 to 950,000 distinct CDR3 sequences, with around a quarter found just once. The CDR3 runs 11 residues. Germline V CDR1 and CDR2: LGHDT, YNNKEL (reference sequence). Trimming took 5 bases from V and 7 from J, leaving 9 bases between them. This entry is derived from a study of blood T cells in healthy people across ages. The study, taken as a whole, reports: Greater diversity and more naive CD4+ cells were seen in long-lived donors than in aged donors.

Separately, the same data were catalogued under a study of T cells of mothers and their children. This second report adds: Each mother yielded more than 9.5 million TCR beta CDR3 reads. Each child yielded some 3 million reads. It was related mother-child pairs that showed slightly higher overlap than unrelated pairs, without reaching significance.

The sequencing sample was made of blood. The receptor's source is a boy younger than 18 in good health. The chain joins TRBV3-1 to TRBJ2-7, with TRBD1 as a possible D gene (5 bases). This CDR3 reads CASSNQGEQYF. The CDR3 DNA is TGTGCCAGCAGCAACCAGGGAGAGCAGTACTTC.